The subject of this entry is one TCR beta chain. The length of the CDR3 is 12 residues. V was shortened by 6 bases and J by 0 bases, with 5 bases between the two germline ends. Germline assignment: CDR1 ENHRY and CDR2 SYGVKD. The data derive from a study of blood T cell repertoires in COVID-19. For the study at large: Sources were T cells, B-cell-depleted T cells, or PBMCs; the material itself was cDNA or gDNA.

Measured with immunoSEQ multiplex PCR; TCRdb has only the in-frame clones, and not every one. The sample lists about 200,000 clones, roughly four fifths occurring once. The clonotype originates from a man aged 35 to 55 who had recovered from COVID-19. The V and J genes are TRBV10-3 and TRBJ2-5; perhaps TRBD1 as D (5 bases). Sequenced input: PBMCs or T cells enriched from blood (not recorded which). The CDR3 nucleotides are TGTGCCATCAGACAGGACCAAGAGACCCAGTACTTC. It codes for CAIRQDQETQYF.